The rows below give T cell receptor beta chains drawn from one sample of a study of spatial heterogeneity in lung cancer. TCRdb re-called the 5' RACE reads through MiXCR, storing one row per CDR3 protein. The data show more than 75,000 distinct CDR3 sequences, roughly 13% seen once. Sample: PBMCs, taken at surgery. The receptors here all came from a male donor with early-stage non-small cell lung cancer. Both conserved end residues are part of each CDR3. A D gene is named only where the DNA matches it firmly. Size values are once, few and many counts, or a class for expanded clones, and some rows have none.

abundance | j_gene | v_gene | d_gene | CDR3aa | CDR3nt
. | TRBJ2-7 | TRBV6-5 | TRBD2 | CASSYSRSSGGGYEQYF | TGTGCCAGCAGTTACTCCCGGAGTAGCGGGGGGGGGTACGAGCAGTACTTC
. | TRBJ2-7 | TRBV14 | . | CASSQYIDTFLYF | TGTGCCAGCAGCCAATACATTGACACCTTCTTGTACTTC
few | TRBJ2-5 | TRBV29-1 | . | CSVGLVGETQYF | TGCAGCGTTGGGCTAGTGGGGGAGACCCAGTACTTC
many | TRBJ2-5 | TRBV7-3 | TRBD1 | CASSPDRGETQYF | TGTGCCAGCAGCCCCGACAGGGGAGAGACCCAGTACTTC
. | TRBJ2-3 | TRBV6-1 | . | CASSGGPGDTQYF | TGTGCCAGCAGCGGGGGCCCAGGAGATACGCAGTATTTT
few | TRBJ1-1 | TRBV3-1 | . | CASWSPGTEAFF | TGTGCCAGCTGGTCCCCCGGGACTGAAGCTTTCTTT
. | TRBJ1-3 | TRBV12-3/TRBV12-4 | TRBD1 | CASRRQGAAGNTIYF | TGTGCCAGCAGGAGACAGGGGGCCGCTGGAAACACCATATATTTT
few | TRBJ2-1 | TRBV7-3 | . | CASSPSSHLNEQFF | TGTGCCAGCAGTCCTTCCTCCCATCTCAATGAGCAGTTCTTC
. | TRBJ2-3 | TRBV5-5 | . | CASSPTGPTDTQYF | TGTGCCAGCAGCCCGACTGGACCCACAGATACGCAGTATTTT
medium-sized | TRBJ1-1 | TRBV29-1 | . | CSGSYMNTEAFF | TGCAGCGGATCCTACATGAACACTGAAGCTTTCTTT
. | TRBJ1-1 | TRBV12-5 | . | CASAPGRVNTEAFF | TGTGCTAGTGCCCCGGGACGGGTGAACACTGAAGCTTTCTTT
. | TRBJ1-5 | TRBV3-1 | . | CASSQDGAGHNQPQHF | TGTGCCAGCAGCCAAGACGGGGCAGGGCATAATCAGCCCCAGCATTTT
few | TRBJ2-1 | TRBV6-2/TRBV6-3 | . | CASSYGGEIEQFF | TGTGCCAGCAGTTACGGTGGGGAGATTGAGCAGTTCTTC
many | TRBJ1-1 | TRBV30 | TRBD1 | CAWTRQGNTEAFF | TGTGCCTGGACTCGACAGGGGAACACTGAAGCTTTCTTT
. | TRBJ1-1 | TRBV6-6 | TRBD1 | CASRPGTENTEAFF | TGTGCCAGCAGGCCCGGGACAGAAAACACTGAAGCTTTCTTT
few | TRBJ1-1 | TRBV5-1 | TRBD1 | CASSLGQGVAEAFF | TGCGCCAGCAGCCTGGGACAGGGTGTTGCTGAAGCTTTCTTT
. | TRBJ2-1 | TRBV29-1 | . | CSGSVGGNEQFF | TGCAGCGGTTCAGTAGGGGGAAATGAGCAGTTCTTC
once | TRBJ2-1 | TRBV24-1 | . | CATSDPTWDSTRRNEQFF | TGTGCCACCAGTGACCCTACTTGGGACTCCACCAGGAGGAATGAGCAGTTCTTC
many | TRBJ2-1 | TRBV11-3 | . | CASSLTGYNEQFF | TGTGCCAGCAGCTTAACAGGGTACAATGAGCAGTTCTTC
few | TRBJ2-3 | TRBV9 | TRBD2 | CASSVGAGVGLDTQYF | TGTGCCAGCAGCGTAGGTGCGGGGGTCGGGTTAGATACGCAGTATTTT
. | TRBJ2-7 | TRBV14 | . | CASSQDQGQQYF | TGTGCCAGCAGCCAAGATCAGGGGCAGCAGTACTTC
many | TRBJ2-1 | TRBV5-1 | TRBD1 | CASSARQGPDEQFF | TGCGCCAGCAGCGCCAGACAGGGTCCGGATGAGCAGTTCTTC
. | TRBJ1-1 | TRBV28 | TRBD1 | CASSLRDRGLNTEAFF | TGTGCCAGCAGTTTAAGGGACAGGGGGCTGAACACTGAAGCTTTCTTT
many | TRBJ1-2 | TRBV5-1 | TRBD1 | CVPTGKGYTF | TGCGTCCCGACAGGGAAGGGCTACACCTTC
. | TRBJ2-1 | TRBV24-1 | . | CATTDPGNDNEQFF | TGTGCCACCACCGACCCCGGGAACGACAATGAGCAGTTCTTC
. | TRBJ2-3 | TRBV30 | TRBD2 | CAWRSGGRGTDTQYF | TGTGCCTGGAGGTCAGGAGGGAGGGGTACAGATACGCAGTATTTT
. | TRBJ2-2 | TRBV20-1 | . | CSASSKTSYGNTGELFF | TGCAGTGCTAGCTCTAAGACGTCGTATGGGAACACCGGGGAGCTGTTTTTT
. | TRBJ2-7 | TRBV6-1 | . | CASSPRSSYEQYF | TGTGCCAGCAGTCCCCGGAGCTCCTACGAGCAGTACTTC
. | TRBJ1-2 | TRBV5-1 | . | CASSSPGQNYGYTF | TGCGCCAGCAGCTCCCCGGGACAAAACTATGGCTACACCTTC
few | TRBJ2-6 | TRBV30 | TRBD1 | CALGQGGANVLTF | TGTGCCTTGGGACAGGGTGGAGCCAACGTCCTGACTTTC
. | TRBJ1-4 | TRBV29-1 | TRBD1 | CSGSTGTNEKLFF | TGCAGCGGCTCGACAGGGACTAATGAAAAACTGTTTTTT
. | TRBJ2-5 | TRBV7-9 | . | CASSLGGYREEQETQYF | TGTGCCAGCAGCTTAGGCGGGTACAGGGAAGAACAAGAGACCCAGTACTTC
many | TRBJ2-1 | TRBV12-3/TRBV12-4 | . | CASTRSGSYNEQFF | TGTGCCAGCACCCGTAGCGGATCCTACAATGAGCAGTTCTTC
few | TRBJ1-2 | TRBV29-1 | . | CSVGEGGDYGYTF | TGCAGCGTGGGTGAGGGGGGCGACTATGGCTACACCTTC
few | TRBJ2-7 | TRBV7-6 | TRBD1 | CASSPGTGVEQYF | TGTGCCAGCAGCCCCGGGACAGGAGTCGAGCAGTACTTC
few | TRBJ1-5 | TRBV19 | . | CASSIAGEQPQHF | TGTGCCAGTAGTATAGCTGGAGAGCAGCCCCAGCATTTT
few | TRBJ2-1 | TRBV29-1 | . | CSVGGGYSYNEQFF | TGCAGCGTTGGAGGAGGATACTCCTACAATGAGCAGTTCTTC
. | TRBJ2-2 | TRBV3-1 | . | CASSQVISGNTGELFF | TGTGCCAGCAGCCAAGTCATTAGCGGGAACACCGGGGAGCTGTTTTTT
few | TRBJ1-1 | TRBV7-3 | TRBD1 | CASGQGALTEAFF | TGTGCCAGCGGACAGGGGGCGCTGACTGAAGCTTTCTTT